This record covers a single T cell receptor (beta chain). The sample comes from a study of tumor and adjacent non-tumor tissue in lung cancer. The library came from three nested PCR rounds adapted from ARM-PCR protocols. A single record per CDR3 protein comes from TCRdb applying MiXCR to the multiplex PCR reads. The profile shows about 90,000 distinct CDR3 sequences, 76% of them singletons. No cell sorting was done before RNA was extracted from the tissue. The normal lung tissue was taken more than 3 cm from the tumor edge. Sequencing was carried out using distant non-tumor lung tissue. The receptor was isolated from a woman between 50 and 59 years old with non-small cell lung cancer.

Here the CDR3 reads CASSGPPDRAIIETQYF. In nucleotides, the CDR3 is TGTGCCAGCAGTGGCCCCCCCGACAGGGCGATAATAGAGACCCAGTACTTC. The chain has TRBV12-3 or TRBV12-4 and TRBJ2-5; the match to TRBD1 covers 7 bases. This CDR3 contains 17 residues. The J segment lost 4 bases and the V segment lost 5 bases, leaving 16 bases of the junction unmatched.